This T cell receptor beta chain was captured in a study of T cell responses to AZD1222 COVID-19 vaccine. The CDR3 contains 15 residues. V was pared by 6 bases and J by 0 bases, with 15 bases between. Germline lookup yields CDR1 MDHEN and CDR2 SYDVKM. General study findings and limits: Among those given AZD1222, only five or six were seropositive at baseline. Close to half of all spike-specific TCRs reportedly target regions of the variants that are unmutated. Repertoire collection took place solely once the T cell response had peaked. Mostly white British, mostly female donors; authors suggested clonal diversity may be underestimated.

This table comes from immunoSEQ multiplex PCR, and its TCRdb copy is limited to in-frame clones, with some not included. Of 160,000 or so clones listed, 80% to 90% are singletons. Comments on this clone: Its antigen is undetermined.

This material consisted of peripheral blood, taken 28 days after the second AZD1222 dose. The J gene is TRBJ2-7, the V gene TRBV28; D is uncertain. The receptor comes from an adult who received the AZD1222 COVID-19 vaccine. CDR3 amino acids: CASRNTQLSSYEQYF. In DNA, the CDR3 is TGTGCCAGCAGAAATACCCAGTTATCCTCCTACGAGCAGTACTTC.